Shown below are 15 T cell receptor beta chains from a single sample sequenced in a study of OX40 agonist ivuxolimab in advanced cancers. Library generation was performed with the immunoSEQ multiplex PCR assay. TCRdb re-hosts the immuneACCESS table, in-frame sequences only. Its copies lack some clones; in the studies checked, an unresolved V gene accounts for under half of them, and the cause for the rest is not known. Counted in this sample were tens of thousands of clones; just under 95% of them appeared once. The ten largest clonotypes hold approximately 25% of the sample. This specimen was CD4+ or CD8+ T cells sorted from blood, taken in a trial of the OX40 agonist ivuxolimab. These receptors originate from an adult with an advanced solid tumor such as melanoma, head and neck, liver or kidney cancer.

The V call is TRBV9, the J call TRBJ1-3, with TRBD1 identical over 7 bases. V gave up 3 bases and J gave up 2 bases; unmatched junction bases: 2. Germline V CDR1 and CDR2: SGDLS, YYNGEE. The CDR3 is made up of 14 amino acids. This chain's CDR3 is CASSETGTGNTIYF. In DNA form, the CDR3 reads TGTGCCAGCAGCGAGACAGGGACTGGAAACACCATATATTTT.

The V and J genes are TRBV18 and TRBJ2-7; D ambiguous. CDR3 length equals 13 residues. Germline CDR1 KGHSH, CDR2 LQKENI. Trimming cost V 3 bases and J 2 bases, with 8 bases left between them. The DNA for the CDR3 is TGTGCCAGCTCACCCCACCGGGCCTACGAGCAGTACTTC. It yields the protein CASSPHRAYEQYF.

The chain employs TRBV14 and TRBJ1-2; weak D call: TRBD1 (5 bases). Trimming left V 5 bases short and J 4 bases short, with 26 bases between. This CDR3 contains 18 residues. Germline loops: CDR1 SGHDN, CDR2 FVKESK. The CDR3 protein is CASSTRGQGALRTYGYTF. The DNA for the CDR3 is TGTGCCAGCAGCACACGGGGCCAAGGGGCCCTAAGGACCTATGGCTACACCTTC.

This clone has only one observation. The chain combines TRBV30 with TRBJ2-7, with D maybe TRBD2 (6 bases). The CDR3 length is 12 residues. V was cut by 0 bases and J by 6 bases, with 9 bases left in between. Germline-derived CDR1 and CDR2 are GTSNPN and SVGIG (reference sequence). CDR3 loop: CAWSVLTSEQYF. CDR3 coding DNA: TGTGCCTGGAGTGTACTGACTAGCGAGCAGTACTTC.

This chain links TRBV15 with TRBJ2-2, with 7 bases matching TRBD1. The junction had 7 bases not matched to a gene; V was cut back by 2 bases and J by 4 bases. The CDR3 runs to 16 residues. Germline V gene data show CDR1 as LNHNV and CDR2 as YYDKDF (reference sequence). Here the CDR3 DNA reads TGTGCCACCAGCAGATCGGGACAGCTCATCACCGGGGAGCTGTTTTTT. Translated, it gives CATSRSGQLITGELFF.

The V call is TRBV5-1, the J call TRBJ2-5; a weak D match, TRBD1 (6 bases). V dropped 0 bases and J dropped 5 bases, with 14 bases sitting between them. The V gene's germline CDR1 is SGHRS and CDR2 YFSETQ. The CDR3 runs 15 residues. The CDR3 coding sequence is TGCGCCAGCAGCTTGGGGCAGGGGCCTGGGGAGACCCAGTACTTC. It yields the protein CASSLGQGPGETQYF.

J is TRBJ2-2 and V is TRBV10-3, with D perhaps matching TRBD2 (5 bases). V was cut by 6 bases and J by 1 base, with 12 bases left in between. This CDR3 has 15 amino acids. From germline, CDR1 is ENHRY and CDR2 SYGVKD. In nucleotides, the CDR3 is TGTGCCATCAGACCGGACTGGGTGAACACCGGGGAGCTGTTTTTT. Residues: CAIRPDWVNTGELFF.

The chain carries TRBV4-1 and TRBJ2-6; no definite D call. The V end lost 4 bases, the J end lost 0 bases, and 16 bases lay between the germline ends. There are 18 residues in the CDR3. Per the germline V gene, CDR1 is MGHRA and CDR2 is YSYEKL. The CDR3 reads CASSPAGVELSGANVLTF. Written as DNA, the CDR3 is TGCGCCAGCAGCCCCGCTGGGGTTGAACTCTCTGGGGCCAACGTCCTGACTTTC.

The chain employs TRBV4-3 and TRBJ2-3; 9 bases fit TRBD2. The V segment lost 6 bases and the J segment 0 bases; nucleotides outside the gene matches: 7. The CDR3 has 16 amino acids. Germline V gene data show CDR1 as LGHNA and CDR2 as YSLEER. In DNA form, the CDR3 reads TGCGCCAGCAGTCTACTGACTAGCGGAAGCACAGATACGCAGTATTTT. Translating it yields CASSLLTSGSTDTQYF.

This clone came up a few times. The V gene is TRBV27, the J gene TRBJ2-2, with D perhaps given as TRBD1 or TRBD2 (5 bases each). Germline assignment: CDR1 MNHEY and CDR2 SMNVEV (reference sequence). Trimming removed 8 bases at V and 4 bases at J, with 17 bases between. This CDR3 region has 15 residues. In nucleotides, the CDR3 is TGTGCCAGCTGTGAGGGGATTGAATGCACCGGGGAGCTGTTTTTT. This sequence encodes CASCEGIECTGELFF.

J is TRBJ2-1 and V is TRBV28, with 10 bases matching TRBD2. This CDR3 is 15 amino acids long. Germline V gene lookup returns CDR1 MDHEN and CDR2 SYDVKM. The J segment lost 7 bases and the V segment lost 3 bases, leaving 6 bases of the junction unmatched. CDR3 amino acids: CASSFLLAGKNEQFF. The CDR3 coding sequence is TGTGCCAGCAGTTTTTTACTAGCGGGAAAAAATGAGCAGTTCTTC.

V is TRBV28 and J is TRBJ1-5; 7 bases are a match to TRBD1. V dropped 4 bases and J dropped 5; count of bases not matched to a gene: 5. From germline, CDR1 is MDHEN and CDR2 SYDVKM. The CDR3 totals 14 residues. As DNA, the CDR3 is TGTGCCAGCAGTTCTACAGGGGAGGATCAGCCCCAGCATTTT. It yields the protein CASSSTGEDQPQHF.

The chain combines TRBV18 with TRBJ2-7; TRBD1 aligns across 8 bases. With 5 bases clipped from V and 2 bases from J, the junction kept 8 bases outside the gene matches. The CDR3 spans 15 residues. The germline CDR1 and CDR2 sequences are KGHSH and LQKENI. CDR3 amino acids: CASSLGQGNPYEQYF. For the CDR3, the DNA is TGTGCCAGCTCATTAGGACAGGGAAACCCCTACGAGCAGTACTTC.

The DNA for the CDR3 is TGTGCCAGCAGCCAAGATGAACCGGGACTAGGTCTAGATACGCAGTATTTT. Its translation: CASSQDEPGLGLDTQYF. The gene calls are TRBV14 and TRBJ2-3; 8 bases map to TRBD2. This CDR3 has 17 residues. The J segment lost 5 bases and the V segment lost 0 bases, leaving 10 bases of the junction unmatched. Germline values: CDR1 SGHDN, CDR2 FVKESK.

This clone was seen just once. CDR3 region: CASSVVPDEQFF. The CDR3 nucleotides are TGTGCCAGCAGCGTAGTCCCGGATGAGCAGTTCTTC. This chain joins TRBV9 and TRBJ2-1; D remains unclear. Deletions cut 0 bases from V and 8 bases from J, with 6 bases between. CDR3 length: 12 residues. Germline V lookup: CDR1 SGDLS, CDR2 YYNGEE.